This T cell receptor (beta chain) was identified in a study of blood T cell repertoires in COVID-19. Study information: Acute and convalescent COVID-19 samples came from the United States, Italy and Spain.

The Seattle patients joined while their infection was active and were tracked longitudinally afterward. The CDR3 has 17 amino acids. With 6 bases clipped from V and 5 bases from J, the junction kept 17 bases outside the gene matches. CDR1 and CDR2 from the germline V gene are MNHEY and SMNVEV (reference sequence). Some clones are missing from TCRdb's copy, which holds only in-frame ones; the method was immunoSEQ multiplex PCR. The sample contains approximately 290,000 clones, 70% to 85% of which appear only once. The chain couples TRBV27 to TRBJ2-5; 8 nucleotides match TRBD1. The clonotype comes from a human donor with COVID-19, enrolled during active disease. The donor label of this sample is uncertain. The specimen sequenced was peripheral blood. CDR3 in amino acids: CASSRLTLDREGETQYF. In nucleotides, the CDR3 is TGTGCCAGCAGCCGCCTCACCTTGGACAGGGAAGGGGAGACCCAGTACTTC.